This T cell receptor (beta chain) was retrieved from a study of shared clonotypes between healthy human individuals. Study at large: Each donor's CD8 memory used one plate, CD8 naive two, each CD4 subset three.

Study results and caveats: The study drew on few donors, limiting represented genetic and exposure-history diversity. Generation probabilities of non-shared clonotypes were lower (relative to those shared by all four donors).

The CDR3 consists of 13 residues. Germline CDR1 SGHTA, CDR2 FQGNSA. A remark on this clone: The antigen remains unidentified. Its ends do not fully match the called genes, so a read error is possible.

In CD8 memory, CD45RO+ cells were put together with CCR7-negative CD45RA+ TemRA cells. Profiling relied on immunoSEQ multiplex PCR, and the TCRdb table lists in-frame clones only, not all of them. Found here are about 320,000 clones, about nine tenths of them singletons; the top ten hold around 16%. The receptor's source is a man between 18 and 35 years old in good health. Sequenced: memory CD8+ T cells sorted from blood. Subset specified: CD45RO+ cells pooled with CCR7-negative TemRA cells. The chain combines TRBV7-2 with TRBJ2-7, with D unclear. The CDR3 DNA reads TGTGCCAGCAGTTTAGGACGCCTCTACGAGCAGTACTTC. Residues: CASSLGRLYEQYF.